The T cell receptor beta chain under discussion was sequenced for a study of graft-versus-host responses after intestinal transplantation. This table comes from immunoSEQ multiplex PCR, and its TCRdb copy is limited to in-frame clones, with some not included. The table includes roughly 39,000 clones, about 95% detected once. The CDR3 length is 14 residues. Germline CDR1 and CDR2: MNHNS and SASEGT. With V trimmed by 2 bases and J by 4 bases, 5 bases remained unmatched. About this clone: What it recognizes is unknown.

Sequencing used unstimulated CD8+ T cells sorted from spleen or lymph node cells, obtained before transplant. The receptor was derived from a human donor who was the organ donor for an intestinal transplant. This chain connects TRBV6-1 to TRBJ2-7, with 7 bases aligning to TRBD2. The CDR3 DNA reads as TGTGCCAGCAGTGAATGGCGGGGGAGTTACGAGCAGTACTTC. It encodes CASSEWRGSYEQYF.